These 29 T cell receptor beta chains share one sample of origin, sequenced in a study of beta chain features in type 1 diabetes (dated by TCRdb to 2017 to 2018). Libraries were constructed by the immunoSEQ multiplex PCR assay. The entire isolated RNA was reverse transcribed using the High Capacity cDNA Reverse Transcription Kit, and thus expressed TCRB transcripts were sequenced. Sourced from immuneACCESS, this table was stored by TCRdb with only in-frame sequences that have V and J called. A share of the clones is absent; for the studies checked, an unresolved V gene accounts for under half, and the remainder has no known explanation. The sample table holds about 150,000 clones, of which less than 9.5% were seen once. The ten largest clones represent 2% to 2.5% of the sample. Sequencing was done on a sample of central memory CD4+ T cells from blood. These receptors were taken from a woman aged 18-35 years in good health.

The chain joins TRBV29-1 to TRBJ2-7; TRBD1 might be the D (6 bases). This CDR3 is 15 amino acids long. Trimming took off 3 bases at V and 1 base at J, with 16 bases between the two ends. CDR1 and CDR2 from the germline V gene are SQVTM and ANQGSEA. The chain's CDR3 is CSVEVEQGASYEQYF. For the CDR3, the DNA is TGCAGCGTTGAGGTTGAACAGGGCGCGTCCTACGAGCAGTACTTC.

This rearrangement joins TRBV10-3 to TRBJ1-1, with a weak D call TRBD1 (6 bases). The germline gives CDR1 ENHRY, CDR2 SYGVKD. The CDR3 has 15 residues. Trimming shortened V by 2 bases and J by 5 bases, and 15 bases separated the two germline ends. CDR3 nucleotide sequence: TGTGCCATCAGTGAGGGGGACATCGGAGGAACTGAAGCTTTCTTT. This translates into CAISEGDIGGTEAFF.

The CDR3 DNA follows: TGCGCCAGCAGCTTGGAAGCCTTCTATGGCTACACCTTC. It is translated as CASSLEAFYGYTF. The chain combines TRBV5-1 with TRBJ1-2, with D unresolved. V lost 0 bases, J lost 4 bases, and 7 bases lay in between. Germline V gives CDR1 SGHRS, CDR2 YFSETQ. This CDR3 has 13 amino acids.

The chain has TRBV5-4 and TRBJ2-5, with 11 bases identical to TRBD2. CDR3 size: 16 residues. Per the germline V gene, CDR1 is SGHNT and CDR2 is YYREEE (reference sequence). Germline trimming cut 2 bases from V and 6 bases from J; bases unmatched to any gene: 9. CDR3 in amino acids: CASSFPVAGGLKTQYF. CDR3 DNA sequence: TGTGCCAGCAGCTTTCCGGTAGCGGGGGGGCTTAAGACCCAGTACTTC.

About this clone itself: A much more abundant neighbour one base away suggests this may be a read error. The chain recombines TRBV6-1 with TRBJ2-1; 13 bases map to TRBD2. The length of the CDR3 is 14 residues. Germline CDR1 and CDR2: MNHNS and SASEGT. V lost 6 bases and J lost 4; bases outside the gene matches: 0. In DNA, the CDR3 is TGTGCCAGCAGGGGACTAGCGGGGTACAATGAGCAGTTCTTC. Translated: CASRGLAGYNEQFF.

This clone has a handful of counts. V usage is TRBV30 and J usage is TRBJ2-5; a possible D gene is TRBD1 (6 bases). This CDR3 region has 15 residues. CDR1 and CDR2 from the germline V gene are GTSNPN and SVGIG (reference sequence). Trimming removed 4 bases from V and 1 base from J, with 16 bases in between. CDR3 sequence reads: CAWTPGARGQETQYF. In DNA form, the CDR3 reads TGTGCCTGGACCCCAGGGGCTAGGGGCCAAGAGACCCAGTACTTC. The variable domain in full, completed from reference TRBV30 and TRBJ2-5, reads SQTIHQWPATLVQPVGSPLSLECTVEGTSNPNLYWYRQAAGRGLQLLFYSVGIGQISSEVPQNLSASRPQDRQFILSSKKLLLSDSGFYLCAWTPGARGQETQYFGPGTRLLVL.

This rearrangement joins TRBV30 to TRBJ2-7, with TRBD1 identical over 9 bases. Germline V gene data show CDR1 as GTSNPN and CDR2 as SVGIG (reference sequence). This CDR3 spans 13 amino acids. Unmatched junction bases numbered 1, after V lost 1 base and J lost 3 bases. In DNA, the CDR3 is TGTGCCTGGAGTGGGACAGGGGACTACGAGCAGTACTTC. Residues: CAWSGTGDYEQYF.

This clone was found a few times. CDR3 sequence (DNA): TGTGCCAGTAGTACCCAGACATATAGCAATCAGCCCCAGCATTTT. It is translated as CASSTQTYSNQPQHF. This chain links TRBV19 with TRBJ1-5, with D unclear. This CDR3 contains 15 residues. Germline CDR1 reads LNHDA; CDR2 reads SQIVND (reference sequence). V was shortened by 4 bases and J by 0 bases, with 10 bases between the two germline ends.

There are a few counts of this clone. Within the sample, other DNA sequences also encode this same CDR3. In DNA form, the CDR3 reads TGTGCCAGCAGCCAGGACAGGGGTCAGCCCCAGCATTTT. It codes for CASSQDRGQPQHF. The chain couples TRBV11-2 to TRBJ1-5, with 9 positions matching TRBD1. In germline, CDR1 is SGHAT, CDR2 FQNNGV. Trimming took 5 bases from V and 6 from J; bases not matched to a gene: 2. This CDR3 spans 13 amino acids.

This chain joins TRBV4-2 and TRBJ2-7, with 13 bases that match TRBD2. Germline lookup yields CDR1 LGHNA and CDR2 YNFKEQ. Losses at the gene ends were 4 bases for V and 0 bases for J; bases not matched to a gene: 9. This CDR3 is 18 amino acids long. The CDR3 nucleotides read TGTGCCAGCAGCCTAGGGACTAGCGGGGTTATAAGCTCCTACGAGCAGTACTTC. It is translated as CASSLGTSGVISSYEQYF.

The V call is TRBV7-8, the J call TRBJ1-4; 9 bases line up with TRBD1. CDR1 and CDR2 from the germline V gene are SGHVS and FQNEAQ. J lost 12 bases, V lost 2 bases, and 16 bases had no gene match. CDR3 length: 17 amino acids. In DNA form, the CDR3 reads TGTGCCAGCAGCTTACTCGGGGCCGGGACAGGGTCTTCAGAACTGTTTTTT. The encoded protein is CASSLLGAGTGSSELFF.

The chain uses TRBV11-2 and TRBJ2-6, with D perhaps matching TRBD1 (5 bases). This CDR3 is built from 16 residues. Germline CDR1 SGHAT, CDR2 FQNNGV. V shed 1 base and J shed 0 bases, with 7 bases lying between them. The CDR3 reads CASSLARGSGANVLTF. The CDR3 DNA reads as TGTGCCAGCAGCTTAGCTAGGGGCTCTGGGGCCAACGTCCTGACTTTC. Drawing the rest from reference TRBV11-2 and TRBJ2-6, the complete variable domain is EAGVAQSPRYKIIEKRQSVAFWCNPISGHATLYWYQQILGQGPKLLIQFQNNGVVDDSQLPKDRFSAERLKGVDSTLKIQPAKLEDSAVYLCASSLARGSGANVLTFGAGSRLTVL.

This clone occurred a few times. The J gene is TRBJ2-3, the V gene TRBV7-2, with 7 bases identical to TRBD2. Germline V gene sequence: CDR1 SGHTA, CDR2 FQGNSA. The CDR3 has 15 residues. The V segment lost 6 bases and the J segment 0 bases; nucleotides outside the gene matches: 6. The CDR3 DNA reads TGTGCCAGCAGGGGCATGGGGGGGAGCACAGATACGCAGTATTTT. This encodes CASRGMGGSTDTQYF. Full variable domain (outside the CDR3, taken from reference TRBV7-2 and TRBJ2-3): GAGVSQSPSNKVTEKGKDVELRCDPISGHTALYWYRQSLGQGLEFLIYFQGNSAPDKSGLPSDRFSAERTGGSVSTLTIQRTQQEDSAVYLCASRGMGGSTDTQYFGPGTRLTVL.

This chain joins TRBV6-6 and TRBJ2-7, with D perhaps TRBD2 (7 bases). Per germline, CDR1 MNHNY and CDR2 SVGAGI (reference sequence). V was clipped by 0 bases and J by 4 bases, with 13 bases between them. The CDR3 has 15 residues. For the CDR3, the DNA is TGTGCCAGCAGTTACTCAGGCGGGGGACAATACGAGCAGTACTTC. This codes for CASSYSGGGQYEQYF.

The chain is built from TRBV4-3 and TRBJ1-6; D not resolved. The CDR3 spans 14 residues. V lost 1 base, J lost 4 bases, and 5 bases lay in between. Germline V gene sequence: CDR1 LGHNA, CDR2 YSLEER. CDR3 sequence reads: CASSQGAYNSPLHF. The DNA of the CDR3 is TGCGCCAGCAGCCAAGGGGCTTATAATTCACCCCTCCACTTT.

This clone showed up just a few times. V is TRBV11-2 and J is TRBJ2-3, with 9 bases fitting TRBD2. Germline trimming cut 4 bases from V and 2 bases from J; bases unmatched to any gene: 7. This CDR3 spans 16 amino acids. CDR1 is SGHAT and CDR2 is FQNNGV in the germline V gene. CDR3 sequence (DNA): TGTGCCAGCAGCTCGAGGGCGGGGGGGGTCACAGATACGCAGTATTTT. Translated, it gives CASSSRAGGVTDTQYF.

The chain employs TRBV11-1 and TRBJ2-5; TRBD2 is a possible D gene (5 bases). The V gene lost 1 base and the J gene lost 1 base, with 10 bases spanning the gap. Germline V gene sequence: CDR1 SGHAT, CDR2 FQDESV (reference sequence). The CDR3 covers 15 residues. The CDR3 nucleotides read TGTGCCAGCAGCTTAGAAGAGCGGTTCCAAGAGACCCAGTACTTC. This translates into CASSLEERFQETQYF.

For the CDR3, the DNA is TGTGCCAGCAGTTCACAGGGTAACACTGAAGCTTTCTTT. As protein: CASSSQGNTEAFF. The chain couples TRBV27 to TRBJ1-1; possibly TRBD1 for D (6 bases). V lost 4 bases and J 2 bases, leaving 8 bases between the germline ends. Germline loops: CDR1 MNHEY, CDR2 SMNVEV (reference sequence). The CDR3 spans 13 residues.

The chain couples TRBV30 to TRBJ1-1; no firm D call. Trimming left V 3 bases short and J 1 base short, with 9 bases between. The V gene's germline CDR1 is GTSNPN and CDR2 SVGIG (reference sequence). The CDR3 is made up of 13 amino acids. The CDR3 here is CAWSDTANTEAFF. Written as DNA, the CDR3 is TGTGCCTGGAGCGATACAGCGAACACTGAAGCTTTCTTT. Supplemented by reference TRBV30 and TRBJ1-1, the full variable domain reads SQTIHQWPATLVQPVGSPLSLECTVEGTSNPNLYWYRQAAGRGLQLLFYSVGIGQISSEVPQNLSASRPQDRQFILSSKKLLLSDSGFYLCAWSDTANTEAFFGQGTRLTVV.

Only a few counts were recorded for this clone. This chain joins TRBV30 and TRBJ1-2; 7 bases match TRBD1. The germline V gene encodes CDR1 GTSNPN and CDR2 SVGIG (reference sequence). With 5 bases clipped from V and 9 bases from J, the junction kept 18 bases outside the gene matches. The CDR3 runs to 15 residues. This chain's CDR3 is CAWSAPDRVPLSYTF. The CDR3 DNA reads as TGTGCCTGGTCTGCCCCCGACAGGGTTCCACTAAGCTACACCTTC.

This clone has only a few counts. V usage is TRBV5-1 and J usage is TRBJ1-1; D gene unclear. Germline lookup yields CDR1 SGHRS and CDR2 YFSETQ. The CDR3 spans 13 residues. Trimming stripped 3 bases from V and 4 bases from J, with 10 bases between. CDR3 nucleotide sequence: TGCGCCAGCAGCTCCCAGGTTGGCACTGAAGCTTTCTTT. This codes for CASSSQVGTEAFF. Full variable domain (rest looked up from reference TRBV5-1 and TRBJ1-1): KAGVTQTPRYLIKTRGQQVTLSCSPISGHRSVSWYQQTPGQGLQFLFEYFSETQRNKGNFPGRFSGRQFSNSRSEMNVSTLELGDSALYLCASSSQVGTEAFFGQGTRLTVV.

At least ten counts were recorded for this clone. The genes are TRBV19 and TRBJ2-7; 14 nucleotides match TRBD2. Germline lookup yields CDR1 LNHDA and CDR2 SQIVND (reference sequence). This CDR3 is built from 16 residues. V gave up 3 bases and J gave up 5 bases; unmatched junction bases: 6. Written as DNA, the CDR3 is TGTGCCAGTAGTATCGGGACTAGCGGGAGTATCCACGAGCAGTACTTC. It encodes CASSIGTSGSIHEQYF.

V usage is TRBV5-1 and J usage is TRBJ2-1; 11 bases agree with TRBD2. The V gene's germline CDR1 is SGHRS and CDR2 YFSETQ. CDR3 length: 17 residues. V trimming: 4 bases; J trimming: 8 bases; junction bases outside the gene matches: 14. The chain's CDR3 is CASSQDRASGRSYEQFF. The CDR3 nucleotides read TGCGCCAGCAGCCAGGACAGGGCTAGCGGGAGGTCGTATGAGCAGTTCTTC.

V and J are TRBV13 and TRBJ2-7; TRBD2 agrees at 15 bases. This CDR3 has 17 residues. CDR1 is PRHDT and CDR2 is FYEKMQ in the germline V gene (reference sequence). V trimming: 5 bases; J trimming: 4 bases; junction bases outside the gene matches: 9. The CDR3 region is CASSPPGLAGGGYEQYF. Written as DNA, the CDR3 is TGTGCCAGCAGCCCCCCCGGACTAGCGGGGGGGGGATACGAGCAGTACTTC.

This clone was counted only a few times. The rearrangement links TRBV18 to TRBJ2-1; TRBD1 might be the D (6 bases). Trimming stripped 0 bases from V and 7 bases from J, with 16 bases between. Germline V gives CDR1 KGHSH, CDR2 LQKENI. The CDR3 is made up of 16 amino acids. Written as DNA, the CDR3 is TGTGCCAGCTCACCACCGAACAGGGCCACGCAGAATGAGCAGTTCTTC. It codes for CASSPPNRATQNEQFF. The full variable domain, its missing parts supplied by reference TRBV18 and TRBJ2-1, is NAGVMQNPRHLVRRRGQEARLRCSPMKGHSHVYWYRQLPEEGLKFMVYLQKENIIDESGMPKERFSAEFPKEGPSILRIQQVVRGDSAAYFCASSPPNRATQNEQFFGPGTRLTVL.

This clone was picked up a small number of times. J is TRBJ2-7 and V is TRBV7-2, with TRBD1 matching over 8 bases. In germline, CDR1 is SGHTA, CDR2 FQGNSA. J lost 4 bases, V lost 1 base, and 0 bases had no gene match. The CDR3 has 13 amino acids. The CDR3: CASSLDRGYEQYF. CDR3 bases: TGTGCCAGCAGCTTAGACAGGGGGTACGAGCAGTACTTC.

This clone was counted a few times. The V and J genes are TRBV29-1 and TRBJ2-7; D is possibly TRBD1 (6 bases). Germline V gene sequence: CDR1 SQVTM, CDR2 ANQGSEA. The CDR3 covers 13 residues. V lost 7 bases and J lost 4, with 17 bases in between. CDR3 amino acids: CSAHAATGYEQYF. CDR3 bases: TGCAGCGCTCACGCCGCGACAGGTTACGAGCAGTACTTC.

This clone was counted only a few times. The J gene is TRBJ1-5, the V gene TRBV27, with D unresolved. There are 13 residues in the CDR3. Trimming shortened V by 5 bases and J by 7 bases, and 12 bases separated the two germline ends. From germline, CDR1 is MNHEY and CDR2 SMNVEV (reference sequence). CDR3 coding DNA: TGTGCCAGCAGTGCTACGGAGGGACAGCCCCAGCATTTT. This translates into CASSATEGQPQHF.

This clone was counted only a few times. The V gene is TRBV27, the J gene TRBJ2-2; 10 nucleotides match TRBD2. The CDR3 consists of 14 residues. Germline trimming cut 6 bases from V and 4 bases from J; bases unmatched to any gene: 2. Per germline, CDR1 MNHEY and CDR2 SMNVEV (reference sequence). CDR3 protein: CASRKREGTGELFF. The CDR3 nucleotides are TGTGCCAGCAGAAAGCGGGAGGGCACCGGGGAGCTGTTTTTT.